The entry that follows covers one TCR beta chain sequence. No cognate antigen has been identified for it. Base qualities were left out, and no much larger clone turns up one base away. The High Capacity cDNA Reverse Transcription Kit was used to reverse transcribe all of the isolated RNA, meaning that expressed TCRB transcripts were what got sequenced. Naive, central memory and regulatory T cell samples underwent deep immunoSEQ sequencing, averaging about 3.57 million total reads per sample. Sorted cells were lysed in RLT buffer and RNA was extracted with DNase-treated RNeasy Micro or Mini kits, depending on cell number. To prevent cross-contamination, every cell subset was processed on its own, while patient and healthy donor samples were processed together. The immunoSEQ multiplex PCR was used to amplify TCRB sequences from cDNA, generating 87-bp fragments that spanned the CDR3 region. The amplicons were sequenced using the Illumina HiSeq platform. In the original analysis: Synthetic template baselines were used to correct PCR bias computationally, reads within Hamming distance 2 were collapsed together, and singletons that could not be merged were discarded. Reads were aligned against IMGT to assign V, D and J genes, CDR3 length and insertions or deletions at six rearrangement sites. Within each subset, clonotype counts were normalized to the number of sorted cells before true diversity and Gini coefficients were calculated with the tcR R package. The overlap coefficient, calculated on TCRB nucleotide sequences, was used to measure repertoire sharing. Out-of-frame TCRB sequences from naive cells were analyzed to stand in for the pre-selection repertoire. In TCRdb, the immuneACCESS table is reduced to in-frame sequences with V and J assigned. These tables do not hold every clone; where another copy was compared, an unresolved V gene accounts for under half, and the others remain unexplained. The V and J calls and the clone size are those of that table, but D and trimming were determined from the DNA. The sample table records about 450,000 clones; 9.5% to 12% of these occur just once. The biggest ten clones account for 0.046% of the sample.

These data originate in a study of beta chain features in type 1 diabetes (dated by TCRdb to the late 2010s). About the study as a whole: Patients and healthy donors did not differ in mean age, gender distribution, total cell number or subset yield. A total of 107,917,701 sorted cells were examined across all samples, and RNA yield correlated strongly with the number of cells per subset. In the study, recently diagnosed type 1 diabetes patients and matched healthy donors were compared on the TCRB repertoires of their sorted circulating CD4+ T cell subsets. Regulatory and stem cell-like memory subsets were isolated from only 8 patients and roughly 8 healthy donors, whereas naive and central memory subsets came from all 30 or so donors. Study-wide conclusions, independent of this receptor: Naive, central memory and regulatory TCRB repertoires appeared to be more alike among patients than among healthy donors. Type 1 diabetes patients showed a moderate but significant shortening of TCRB CDR3 length in all four CD4+ subsets. Shorter templates might have been favored by PCR, but patient and control samples were amplified and corrected together, so both groups would have been affected equally by any skew. Only small numbers of individuals were included in the HLA sub-analyses, which left unresolved whether HLA type had any influence on TCRB rearrangement. Because cDNA was sequenced instead of genomic DNA, highly expressing activated cells could be over-represented, though the groups showed no difference in activation or CD3 levels. Fewer insertions and more nucleotide deletions at VDJ recombination sites were observed in patients with type 1 diabetes, implying thymic rearrangement abnormalities.

Each donor gave one peripheral blood draw, averaging around 0.11 L, which was collected into heparinised tubes. Naive, central memory, regulatory and stem cell-like memory CD4+ T cells were sorted on a BD FACSAria II using a panel including CD45RO, CCR7, CD25, CD127, CD95 and CD27. All sorted populations exceeded 95% purity. PBMCs were isolated immediately by Lymphoprep density gradient centrifugation and stained directly without culture. So that batch effects would be minimized, each experiment stained and sorted samples in pairs, pairing one healthy donor with one patient. This TCR was sampled from a woman aged 18-30 years in good health. Sequenced material: naive CD4+ T cells from blood. The cell subset or site label on this specimen signifies: true naive CD4+ T cells.

The CDR3 region has the sequence CASSSSTSGVETQYF. The bases are TGTGCCAGCAGCTCCTCGACTAGCGGAGTGGAGACCCAGTACTTC. In this chain, TRBV21-1 is recombined with TRBJ2-5; the listed D gene, TRBD2, was not tested against the DNA. TRBV21-1 is a pseudogene segment. The CDR3 numbers 15 residues from cysteine through phenylalanine. The CDR3 DNA has 45 bases and is translated from base 1.